Sequencing of this T cell receptor (beta chain) was carried out in a study of cytomegalovirus exposure and HLA in healthy donors. Study context: Earlier results showed almost 120 million unique TCR beta sequences derived from 150 million to 200 million T cells. General study findings and limits: In vitro checks showed that three CMV-associated chains really do target CMV antigens.

Comment on this clone: What it binds is unknown.

This PCR relied on a set of 60 Vbeta primers and 13 Jbeta primers. Original methodology: Tens of millions of unique TCR beta chains, roughly 11 million of them shared, were counted by a later analysis. Sequencing used immunoSEQ multiplex PCR; TCRdb keeps in-frame clones, though not all of them. V and J calls and clone size are given by that table; D and trimming were obtained from the DNA. The sample has roughly 150,000 clones; around four fifths are singletons. This CDR3 spans 14 amino acids. Trimming took 4 bases from V and 10 from J, leaving 17 bases between them. Germline lookup yields CDR1 LNHDA and CDR2 SQIVND (reference sequence).

The genes are TRBV19 and TRBJ1-3; D is undetermined. The sample consisted of PBMCs. The sequence was collected from a woman aged 18-29 years in good health and CMV-seronegative. This chain's CDR3 is CASSTSDPGGTIYF. The CDR3 coding sequence is TGTGCCAGTAGTACTTCGGACCCCGGAGGGACCATATATTTT.